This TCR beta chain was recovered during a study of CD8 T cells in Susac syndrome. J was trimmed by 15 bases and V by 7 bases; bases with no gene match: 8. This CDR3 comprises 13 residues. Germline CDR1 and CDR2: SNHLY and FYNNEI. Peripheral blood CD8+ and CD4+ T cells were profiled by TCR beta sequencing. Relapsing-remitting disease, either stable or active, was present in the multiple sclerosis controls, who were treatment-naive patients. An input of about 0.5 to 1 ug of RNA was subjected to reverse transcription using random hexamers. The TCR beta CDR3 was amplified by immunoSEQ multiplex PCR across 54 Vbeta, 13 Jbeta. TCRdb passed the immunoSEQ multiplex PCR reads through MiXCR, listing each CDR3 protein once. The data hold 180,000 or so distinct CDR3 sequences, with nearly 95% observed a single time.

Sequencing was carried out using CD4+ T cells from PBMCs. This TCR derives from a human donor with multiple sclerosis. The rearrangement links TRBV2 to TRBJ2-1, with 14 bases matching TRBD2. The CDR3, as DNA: TGTGCCAGCATCCAGACTAGCGGGGGGGCCTGGTTCTTC. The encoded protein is CASIQTSGGAWFF.